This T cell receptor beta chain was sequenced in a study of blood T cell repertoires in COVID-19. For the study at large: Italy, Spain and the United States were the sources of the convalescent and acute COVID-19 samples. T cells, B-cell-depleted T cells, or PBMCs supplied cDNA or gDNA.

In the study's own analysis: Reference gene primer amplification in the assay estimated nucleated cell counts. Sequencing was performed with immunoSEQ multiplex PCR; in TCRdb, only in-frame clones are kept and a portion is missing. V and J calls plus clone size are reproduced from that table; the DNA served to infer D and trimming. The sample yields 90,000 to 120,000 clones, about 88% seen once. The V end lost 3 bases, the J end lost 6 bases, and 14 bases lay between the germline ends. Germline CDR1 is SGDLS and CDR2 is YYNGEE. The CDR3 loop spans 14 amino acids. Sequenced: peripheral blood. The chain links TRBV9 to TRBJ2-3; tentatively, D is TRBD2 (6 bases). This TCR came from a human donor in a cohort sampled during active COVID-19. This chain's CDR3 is CASSGTTRQDTQYF. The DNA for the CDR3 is TGTGCCAGCAGCGGGACTACCAGGCAGGATACGCAGTATTTT.